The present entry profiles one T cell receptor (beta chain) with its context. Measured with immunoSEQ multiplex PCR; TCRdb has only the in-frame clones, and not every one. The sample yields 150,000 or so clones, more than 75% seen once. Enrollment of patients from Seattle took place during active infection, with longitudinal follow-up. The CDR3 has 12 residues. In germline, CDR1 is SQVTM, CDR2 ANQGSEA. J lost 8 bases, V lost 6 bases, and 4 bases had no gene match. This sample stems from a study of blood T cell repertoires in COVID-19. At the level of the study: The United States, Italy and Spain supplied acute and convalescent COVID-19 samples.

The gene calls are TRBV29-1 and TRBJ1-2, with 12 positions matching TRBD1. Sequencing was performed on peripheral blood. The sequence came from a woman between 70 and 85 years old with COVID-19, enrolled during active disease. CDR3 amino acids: CSVGQGAQGYTF. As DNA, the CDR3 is TGCAGCGTGGGACAGGGGGCGCAGGGCTACACCTTC.